The clone carrying this T cell receptor beta chain was recorded a few times. Repertoires were generated with immunoSEQ multiplex PCR, while TCRdb's copy carries only in-frame clones and drops some. Among about 210,000 clones listed, roughly 87% were seen once. This sample was taken from a study of blood T cell repertoires in COVID-19. The J segment lost 14 bases and the V segment lost 6 bases, leaving 17 bases of the junction unmatched. The CDR3 totals 16 residues. Germline V gene lookup returns CDR1 MDHEN and CDR2 SYDVKM. V usage is TRBV28 and J usage is TRBJ2-3; 13 bases line up with TRBD2. This receptor was obtained from a man aged 25 to 40 in a cohort exposed to, infected with or recovered from COVID-19 (not recorded which). Material: PBMCs or T cells enriched from blood (not recorded which). The CDR3 DNA follows: TGTGCCAGCAGCCGAGGGACTAGCGGGACCTCGGGTTCTGGGTATTTT. Its protein product is CASSRGTSGTSGSGYF.